This T cell receptor beta chain was retrieved from a study of control samples from healthy donors and cancer patients. This CDR3 is built from 16 residues. Germline V lookup: CDR1 KGHSH, CDR2 LQKENI. V trimming: 5 bases; J trimming: 2 bases; junction bases outside the gene matches: 6. TCRdb's copy holds only in-frame clones and misses some; the assay was immunoSEQ multiplex PCR. The data hold 150,000 to 200,000 clones, with roughly 88% observed a single time. The receptor was derived from a woman in her 30s in good health. The chain uses TRBV18 and TRBJ2-5; TRBD1 agrees at 12 bases. The sequencing input was blood. In DNA, the CDR3 is TGTGCCAGCTCATCGAGGGACAGGGGGCTTCAAGAGACCCAGTACTTC. Its protein is CASSSRDRGLQETQYF.